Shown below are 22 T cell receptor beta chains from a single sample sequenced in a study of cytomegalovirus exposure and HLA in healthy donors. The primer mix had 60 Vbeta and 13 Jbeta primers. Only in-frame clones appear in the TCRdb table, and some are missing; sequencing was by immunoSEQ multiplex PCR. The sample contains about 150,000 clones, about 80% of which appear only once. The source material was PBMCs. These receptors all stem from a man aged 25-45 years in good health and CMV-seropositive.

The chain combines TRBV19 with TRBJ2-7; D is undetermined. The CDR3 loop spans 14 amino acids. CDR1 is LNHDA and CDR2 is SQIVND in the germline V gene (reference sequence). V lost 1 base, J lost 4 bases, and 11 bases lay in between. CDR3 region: CASSIVLSEYEQYF. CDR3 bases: TGTGCCAGTAGTATAGTCCTGAGCGAGTACGAGCAGTACTTC.

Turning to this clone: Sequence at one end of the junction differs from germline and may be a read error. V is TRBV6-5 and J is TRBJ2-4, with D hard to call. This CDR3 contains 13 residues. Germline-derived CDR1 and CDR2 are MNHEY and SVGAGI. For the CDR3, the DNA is TGTGTCAGCAGTTACTCTTCGGAAAACATTCAGTACTTC. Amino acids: CVSSYSSENIQYF.

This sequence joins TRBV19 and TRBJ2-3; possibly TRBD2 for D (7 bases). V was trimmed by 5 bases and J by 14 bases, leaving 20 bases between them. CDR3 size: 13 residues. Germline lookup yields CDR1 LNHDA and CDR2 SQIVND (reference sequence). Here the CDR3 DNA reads TGTGCCAGTAGTCCCTCTAGGGGGGAGGGCTCGTATTTT. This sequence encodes CASSPSRGEGSYF.

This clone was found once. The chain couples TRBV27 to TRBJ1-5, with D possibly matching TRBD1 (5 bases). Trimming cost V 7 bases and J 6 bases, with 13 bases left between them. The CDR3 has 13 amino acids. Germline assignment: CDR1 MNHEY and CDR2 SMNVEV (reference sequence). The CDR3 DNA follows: TGTGCCAGCAACGGGGGGGTGGGTCAGCCCCAGCATTTT. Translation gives CASNGGVGQPQHF.

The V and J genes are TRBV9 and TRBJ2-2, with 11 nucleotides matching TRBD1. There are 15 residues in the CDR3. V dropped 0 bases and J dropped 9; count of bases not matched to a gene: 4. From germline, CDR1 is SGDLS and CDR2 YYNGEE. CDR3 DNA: TGTGCCAGCAGCGTAGATGGACAGGGGGCCAGGGAGCTGTTTTTT. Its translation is CASSVDGQGARELFF.

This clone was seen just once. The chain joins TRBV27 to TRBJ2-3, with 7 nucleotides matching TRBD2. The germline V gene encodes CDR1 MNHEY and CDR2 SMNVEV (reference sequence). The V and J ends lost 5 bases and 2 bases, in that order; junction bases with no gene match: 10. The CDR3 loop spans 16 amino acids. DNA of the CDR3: TGTGCCAGCAGTCCTCGACTAGCTGGGTTCACAGATACGCAGTATTTT. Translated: CASSPRLAGFTDTQYF.

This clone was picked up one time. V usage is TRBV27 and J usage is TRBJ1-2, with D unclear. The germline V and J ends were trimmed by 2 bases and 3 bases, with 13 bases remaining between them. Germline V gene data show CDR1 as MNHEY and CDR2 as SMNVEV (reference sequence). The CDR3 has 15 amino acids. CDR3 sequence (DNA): TGTGCCAGCAGTTTAACCCCCCACATCGACTATGGCTACACCTTC. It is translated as CASSLTPHIDYGYTF.

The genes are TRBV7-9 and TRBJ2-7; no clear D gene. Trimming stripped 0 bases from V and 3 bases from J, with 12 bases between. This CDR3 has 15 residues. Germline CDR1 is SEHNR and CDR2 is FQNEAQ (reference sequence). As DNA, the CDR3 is TGTGCCAGCAGCTTAGCCTCCGTCGAGGACTACGAGCAGTACTTC. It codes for CASSLASVEDYEQYF.

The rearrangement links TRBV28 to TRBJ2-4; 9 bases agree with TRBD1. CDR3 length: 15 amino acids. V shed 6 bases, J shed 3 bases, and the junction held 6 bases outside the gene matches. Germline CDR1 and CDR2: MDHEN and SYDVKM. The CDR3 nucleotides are TGTGCCAGCAGGCCATCGGGACAGGGCAAAAACATTCAGTACTTC. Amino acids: CASRPSGQGKNIQYF.

CDR3 DNA sequence: TGCGCCAGCAGCTTGGGGCTAGCGGGAGCTAGCACCGGGGAGCTGTTTTTT. Translating gives CASSLGLAGASTGELFF. V usage is TRBV5-1 and J usage is TRBJ2-2; TRBD2 matches 10 bases. V was clipped by 0 bases and J by 4 bases; unmatched bases: 6. Germline CDR1 and CDR2: SGHRS and YFSETQ. The CDR3 totals 17 residues. The complete variable domain, with remaining parts taken from reference TRBV5-1 and TRBJ2-2, reads KAGVTQTPRYLIKTRGQQVTLSCSPISGHRSVSWYQQTPGQGLQFLFEYFSETQRNKGNFPGRFSGRQFSNSRSEMNVSTLELGDSALYLCASSLGLAGASTGELFFGEGSRLTVL.

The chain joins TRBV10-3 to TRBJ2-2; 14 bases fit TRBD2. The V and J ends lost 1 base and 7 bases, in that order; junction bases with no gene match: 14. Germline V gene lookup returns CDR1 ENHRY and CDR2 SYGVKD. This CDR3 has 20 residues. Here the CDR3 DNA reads TGTGCCATCAGTGAGTTGCAGGGGACTAGCGGGAGACGACGGGGCGGGGAGCTGTTTTTT. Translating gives CAISELQGTSGRRRGGELFF.

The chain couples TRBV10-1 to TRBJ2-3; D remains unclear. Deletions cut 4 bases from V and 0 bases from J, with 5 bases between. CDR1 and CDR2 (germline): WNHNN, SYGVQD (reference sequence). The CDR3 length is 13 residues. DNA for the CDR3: TGCGCCAGCAGTGGGCCTAGCACAGATACGCAGTATTTT. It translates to CASSGPSTDTQYF.

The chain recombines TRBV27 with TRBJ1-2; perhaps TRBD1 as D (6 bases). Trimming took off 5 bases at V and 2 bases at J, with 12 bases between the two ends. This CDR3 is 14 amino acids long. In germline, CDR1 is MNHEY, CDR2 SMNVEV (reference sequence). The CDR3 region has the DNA TGTGCCAGCAGTCGACGGGACACGAACTATGGCTACACCTTC. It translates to CASSRRDTNYGYTF.

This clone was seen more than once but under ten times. CDR3 residues: CASSPQNLYYGYTF. In DNA form, the CDR3 reads TGTGCCAGCAGCCCACAGAATTTATACTATGGCTACACCTTC. This rearrangement joins TRBV7-9 to TRBJ1-2, with unresolved D. Germline assignment: CDR1 SEHNR and CDR2 FQNEAQ (reference sequence). The length of the CDR3 is 14 residues. Trimming left V 5 bases short and J 3 bases short, with 13 bases between.

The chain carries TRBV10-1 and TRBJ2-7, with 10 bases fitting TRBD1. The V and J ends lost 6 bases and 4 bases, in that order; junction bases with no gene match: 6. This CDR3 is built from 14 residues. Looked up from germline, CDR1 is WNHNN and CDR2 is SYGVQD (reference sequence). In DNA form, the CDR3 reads TGCGCCAGCAGCTTTGACAGGGGGCCATACGAGCAGTACTTC. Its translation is CASSFDRGPYEQYF.

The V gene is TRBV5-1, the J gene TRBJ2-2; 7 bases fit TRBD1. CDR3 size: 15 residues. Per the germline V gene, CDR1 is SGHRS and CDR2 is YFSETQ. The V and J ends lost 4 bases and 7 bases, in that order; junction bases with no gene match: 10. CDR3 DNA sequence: TGCGCCAGCAGCCGACAGGGAACCCGTGACGGGGAGCTGTTTTTT. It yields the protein CASSRQGTRDGELFF.

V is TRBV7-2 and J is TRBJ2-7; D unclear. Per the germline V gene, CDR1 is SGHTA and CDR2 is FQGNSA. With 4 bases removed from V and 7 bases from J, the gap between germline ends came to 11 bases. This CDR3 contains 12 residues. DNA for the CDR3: TGTGCCAGCAGCTCCGCTCCGAGAGAGCAGTACTTC. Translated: CASSSAPREQYF. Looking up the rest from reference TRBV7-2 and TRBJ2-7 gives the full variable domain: GAGVSQSPSNKVTEKGKDVELRCDPISGHTALYWYRQSLGQGLEFLIYFQGNSAPDKSGLPSDRFSAERTGGSVSTLTIQRTQQEDSAVYLCASSSAPREQYFGPGTRLTVT.

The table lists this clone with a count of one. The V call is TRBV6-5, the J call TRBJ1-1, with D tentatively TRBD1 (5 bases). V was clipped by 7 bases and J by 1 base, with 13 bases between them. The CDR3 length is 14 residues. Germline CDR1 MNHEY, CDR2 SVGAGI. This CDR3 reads CASIERGKNTEAFF. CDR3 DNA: TGTGCCAGCATCGAAAGGGGAAAGAACACTGAAGCTTTCTTT.

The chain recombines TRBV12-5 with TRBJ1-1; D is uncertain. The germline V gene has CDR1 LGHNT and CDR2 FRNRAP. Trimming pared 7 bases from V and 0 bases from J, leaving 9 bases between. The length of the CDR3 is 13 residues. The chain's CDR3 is CASASTVNTEAFF. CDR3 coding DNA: TGTGCTAGTGCCTCTACGGTGAACACTGAAGCTTTCTTT.

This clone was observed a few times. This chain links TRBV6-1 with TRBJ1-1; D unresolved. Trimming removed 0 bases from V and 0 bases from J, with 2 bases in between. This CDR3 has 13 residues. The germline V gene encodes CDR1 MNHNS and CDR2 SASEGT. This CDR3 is CASSEAMNTEAFF. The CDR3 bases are TGTGCCAGCAGTGAAGCCATGAACACTGAAGCTTTCTTT.

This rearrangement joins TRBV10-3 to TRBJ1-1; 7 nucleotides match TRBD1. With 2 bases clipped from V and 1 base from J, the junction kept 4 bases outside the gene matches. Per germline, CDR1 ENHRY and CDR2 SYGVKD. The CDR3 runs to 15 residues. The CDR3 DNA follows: TGTGCCATCAGTGAGCGGGGACAGTCGAACACTGAAGCTTTCTTT. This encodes CAISERGQSNTEAFF.

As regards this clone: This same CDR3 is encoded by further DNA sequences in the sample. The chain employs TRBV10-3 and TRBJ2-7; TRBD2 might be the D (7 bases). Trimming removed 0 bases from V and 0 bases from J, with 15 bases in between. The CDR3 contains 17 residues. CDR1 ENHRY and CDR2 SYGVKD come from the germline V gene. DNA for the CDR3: TGTGCCATCAGTGAGTCGGCGAGGGGGGGTGACTCCTACGAGCAGTACTTC. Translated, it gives CAISESARGGDSYEQYF.